Listed below are T cell receptor beta chains from one sample, sequenced in a study of siplizumab effects on memory and regulatory T cells. Only in-frame clones appear in the TCRdb table, and some are missing; sequencing was by immunoSEQ multiplex PCR. The repertoire holds about 82,000 clones, with roughly 90% as singletons. The specimen was Tregs sorted from blood. All receptors come from a human donor in good health. Each CDR3 is given without its conserved first and last residue. Size is omitted from some rows. Given values are once, few, many or a class for expanded clones.

J gene | clone size | V gene | CDR3 protein
TRBJ1-1 | once | TRBV28 | ASSLTGVVTEAF
TRBJ2-7 | - | TRBV11-2 | ASSLVVGYEQY
TRBJ2-6 | - | TRBV7-3 | ASSSQAGGANVLT
TRBJ2-3 | - | TRBV4-3 | ASSQEGRGPDTQY
TRBJ1-2 | - | TRBV18 | ASSPLRYGYT
TRBJ2-3 | - | TRBV7-2 | ASSLGGLGVDTQY
TRBJ2-5 | - | TRBV6-5 | ATSGPKGETQY
TRBJ2-1 | - | TRBV2 | ASSASWLANRDEQF
TRBJ1-1 | - | TRBV6-6 | ASSYLQVNTEAF
TRBJ1-5 | medium-sized | TRBV10-3 | AISDQGGNQPQH
TRBJ2-7 | - | TRBV10-3 | AISAQGGGAVKQY
TRBJ2-3 | - | TRBV6-4 | ASSDASGGADTQY
TRBJ1-3 | - | TRBV6-1 | ASSRIYRGWY
TRBJ2-2 | - | TRBV15 | ATTPGHANTGELF
TRBJ1-6 | - | TRBV27 | ASRYNLDSPLH
TRBJ2-3 | - | TRBV21-1 | ASSGPGGTDTQY
TRBJ2-7 | - | TRBV9 | ASSVGGRGHYEQY
TRBJ1-1 | - | TRBV10-2 | ASSESGRVRTEAF
TRBJ2-7 | - | TRBV6-5 | ASSFTNSYEQY
TRBJ1-1 | once | TRBV5-1 | ASSLARRGTEAF
TRBJ2-7 | - | TRBV7-9 | ASSPRQVSYEQY
TRBJ2-2 | - | TRBV30 | AWSVGLAENTGELF
TRBJ2-5 | - | TRBV7-7 | ASSPQRETQY
TRBJ2-7 | once | TRBV9 | ASSAMPGAEYEQY
TRBJ1-1 | - | TRBV18 | ASSSKTGEGAEAF
TRBJ1-5 | - | TRBV28 | ASSHYTSGTGFRNQPQH
TRBJ2-5 | once | TRBV25-1 | ASSVLNAETQY
TRBJ2-2 | - | TRBV5-1 | ASSLDPGGRTGELF
TRBJ1-2 | - | TRBV27 | ASSSLPDRGDGYT
TRBJ2-1 | - | TRBV4-3 | ASSQEDGTGFNEQF
TRBJ1-2 | - | TRBV30 | AWSVPVLRGRDGYT
TRBJ1-6 | - | TRBV21-1 | ASSKRGPGVSTYNSPLH
TRBJ2-3 | - | TRBV10-1 | ASSMGLYSTDTQY
TRBJ2-5 | - | TRBV11-2 | ASGRQGRETQY
TRBJ2-3 | - | TRBV7-9 | ASRRLGGNPTDTQY
TRBJ1-1 | - | TRBV7-9 | ASSLAHWDRSPAEAF
TRBJ1-2 | - | TRBV7-2 | ASSFSDPSYGYT
TRBJ2-3 | - | TRBV10-3 | AISGDSTSVASTDTQY
TRBJ2-7 | - | TRBV6-1 | ASSENPSYEQY
TRBJ1-2 | - | TRBV7-3 | ASSLGGNYGYT
TRBJ2-3 | - | TRBV18 | ASSPGYPDTQY
TRBJ2-2 | - | TRBV12-1 | ASSFALGGELF
TRBJ2-1 | - | TRBV5-1 | ASQLAGDPYNEQF
TRBJ2-7 | - | TRBV21-1 | ASSKARTASPSYEQY
TRBJ1-5 | - | TRBV7-9 | ASSHGTGVNQPQH
TRBJ2-3 | few | TRBV5-1 | ASRGGRLAGTDTQY